Included here is one T cell receptor beta chain sequence, with context. The data belong to a study of blood T cell repertoires in COVID-19. Looked up from germline, CDR1 is MDHEN and CDR2 is SYDVKM. This CDR3 spans 17 amino acids. Trimming shortened V by 6 bases and J by 3 bases, and 20 bases separated the two germline ends. Authors' data handling: How many nucleated cells were present was estimated from reference gene primer amplification. Profiled with immunoSEQ multiplex PCR; TCRdb holds only in-frame clones, not every one. The D gene and trimming were derived from the DNA, and the V and J assignments and clone size from that table. In the table there are hundreds of thousands of clones, around 84% of which are singletons.

This chain connects TRBV28 to TRBJ2-2, with a weak D call TRBD2 (6 bases). Sample: peripheral blood. The source is a woman aged 80 or over with active or convalescent COVID-19. DNA of the CDR3: TGTGCCAGCAGCCCCGCGGGGCGGACGTCATACACCGGGGAGCTGTTTTTT. Amino acids: CASSPAGRTSYTGELFF.